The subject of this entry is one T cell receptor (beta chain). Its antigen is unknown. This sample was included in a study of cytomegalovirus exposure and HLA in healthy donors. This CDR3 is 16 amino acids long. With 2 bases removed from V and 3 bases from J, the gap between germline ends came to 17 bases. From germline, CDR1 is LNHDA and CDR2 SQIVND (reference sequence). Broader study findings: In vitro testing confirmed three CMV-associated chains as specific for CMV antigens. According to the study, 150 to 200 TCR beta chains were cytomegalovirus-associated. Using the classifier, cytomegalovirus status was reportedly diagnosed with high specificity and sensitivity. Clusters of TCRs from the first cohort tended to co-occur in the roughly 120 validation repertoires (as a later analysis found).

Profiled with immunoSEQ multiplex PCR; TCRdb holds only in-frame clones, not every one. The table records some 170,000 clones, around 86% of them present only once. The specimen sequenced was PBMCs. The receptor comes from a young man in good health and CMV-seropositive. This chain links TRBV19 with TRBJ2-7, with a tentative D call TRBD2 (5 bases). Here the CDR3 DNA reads TGTGCCAGTAGTATAAATCGGCCGGGGTCTGGCTACGAGCAGTACTTC. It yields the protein CASSINRPGSGYEQYF.